This entry lists 27 T cell receptor beta chains sequenced from one sample in a study of cytomegalovirus exposure and HLA in healthy donors. Vbeta (60) and Jbeta (13) primers were used in the PCR. The protocol was immunoSEQ multiplex PCR, while the TCRdb copy is restricted to in-frame clones and leaves out a portion. The sample carries 150,000 or so clones, over 75% recorded once. Sequencing was performed on PBMCs. The source of these receptors is a middle-aged man in good health and CMV-seronegative.

The CDR3 here is CASSLGQGLNEKLFF. The CDR3 DNA is TGTGCCAGCAGCTTGGGACAGGGACTGAATGAAAAACTGTTTTTT. The V and J genes are TRBV5-4 and TRBJ1-4; TRBD1 aligns across 7 bases. Germline V gives CDR1 SGHNT, CDR2 YYREEE (reference sequence). Trimming took 0 bases from V and 5 from J; bases not matched to a gene: 4. The CDR3 spans 15 residues.

The chain couples TRBV28 to TRBJ1-1, with unresolved D. The CDR3 runs 12 residues. The ends were cut back, 6 bases at V and 7 bases at J, with 12 bases in the middle. Germline V lookup: CDR1 MDHEN, CDR2 SYDVKM. CDR3 in DNA: TGTGCCAGCAGCCCACCACAGTATGAAGCTTTCTTT. Translating gives CASSPPQYEAFF.

The chain recombines TRBV7-9 with TRBJ2-1, with TRBD2 identical over 11 bases. The CDR3 is 16 residues long. Germline V CDR1 and CDR2: SEHNR, FQNEAQ (reference sequence). V gave up 5 bases and J gave up 5 bases; unmatched junction bases: 8. The CDR3 sequence: CASSASGTSGNNEQFF. The CDR3 bases are TGTGCCAGCAGCGCATCCGGGACTAGCGGTAACAATGAGCAGTTCTTC.

V gene TRBV5-1 combines with J gene TRBJ1-1; maybe TRBD1 (6 bases). Trimming removed 0 bases at V and 0 bases at J, with 12 bases between. This CDR3 spans 16 amino acids. Germline V gene sequence: CDR1 SGHRS, CDR2 YFSETQ. The CDR3 region is CASSLEPTGVNTEAFF. CDR3 bases: TGCGCCAGCAGCTTGGAGCCGACAGGAGTGAACACTGAAGCTTTCTTT.

The chain links TRBV11-3 to TRBJ1-6; D is uncertain. CDR3 size: 17 residues. Germline CDR1 reads SGHNT; CDR2 reads YENEEA. V was clipped by 1 base and J by 2 bases, with 12 bases between them. The CDR3 loop reads CASSLVASSAYNSPLHF. Here the CDR3 DNA reads TGTGCCAGCAGCTTAGTAGCCTCCTCAGCCTATAATTCACCCCTCCACTTT. Based on the CDR3 plus reference TRBV11-3 and TRBJ1-6, the full variable domain is EAGVVQSPRYKIIEKKQPVAFWCNPISGHNTLYWYLQNLGQGPELLIRYENEEAVDDSQLPKDRFSAERLKGVDSTLKIQPAELGDSAVYLCASSLVASSAYNSPLHFGNGTRLTVT.

This chain links TRBV7-8 with TRBJ1-1; a possible D gene is TRBD1 (6 bases). This CDR3 comprises 14 residues. Germline loops: CDR1 SGHVS, CDR2 FQNEAQ. Trimming took off 5 bases at V and 3 bases at J, with 13 bases between the two ends. The CDR3 DNA follows: TGTGCCAGCAGCCCATTACAGGGATACACTGAAGCTTTCTTT. Amino acid sequence: CASSPLQGYTEAFF.

The rearrangement uses TRBV6-4 and TRBJ2-7; D call uncertain. The CDR3 has 13 amino acids. With 6 bases removed from V and 5 bases from J, the gap between germline ends came to 14 bases. CDR1 is MRHNA and CDR2 is SNTAGT in the germline V gene. The CDR3 DNA reads as TGTGCCAGCAGGGGCTGGTATTACGACGAGCAGTACTTC. Amino acid sequence: CASRGWYYDEQYF.

The rearrangement joins TRBV7-3 to TRBJ2-3, with a possible D match to TRBD1 (5 bases). In germline, CDR1 is SGHTA, CDR2 FQGTGA. V shed 1 base and J shed 6 bases, with 8 bases lying between them. The CDR3 has 13 residues. The CDR3 sequence is CASSLNPGDTQYF. The CDR3 DNA sequence: TGTGCCAGCAGCTTAAATCCAGGGGATACGCAGTATTTT.

This clone was found a few times. The chain links TRBV2 to TRBJ1-5; D unclear. This CDR3 has 14 residues. V dropped 2 bases and J dropped 7 bases, with 12 bases sitting between them. The V gene's germline CDR1 is SNHLY and CDR2 FYNNEI. CDR3 bases: TGTGCCAGCAGTGAATTGAGGGAGGGACAGCCCCAGCATTTT. Amino acid sequence: CASSELREGQPQHF.

V gene TRBV19 combines with J gene TRBJ2-5; TRBD2 is a possible D gene (6 bases). From germline, CDR1 is LNHDA and CDR2 SQIVND (reference sequence). V was trimmed by 6 bases and J by 2 bases, leaving 16 bases between them. The CDR3 runs 15 residues. The CDR3 sequence is CASRTRTGNQETQYF. The CDR3 bases are TGTGCCAGTAGGACTAGAACCGGGAATCAAGAGACCCAGTACTTC.

This chain joins TRBV28 and TRBJ1-4; 7 bases are shared with TRBD1. V lost 6 bases to trimming and J lost 3 bases; unmatched junction nucleotides: 13. The CDR3 runs 17 residues. Germline values: CDR1 MDHEN, CDR2 SYDVKM. The CDR3 DNA follows: TGTGCCAGCAGCTCAGGGGGTGCGGGGTCGGCTAATGAAAAACTGTTTTTT. Encoded protein: CASSSGGAGSANEKLFF.

V gene TRBV7-9 combines with J gene TRBJ2-3; D gene unclear. The CDR3 is made up of 15 amino acids. Germline loops: CDR1 SEHNR, CDR2 FQNEAQ (reference sequence). The V and J ends lost 5 bases and 0 bases respectively, with 12 bases between them. In DNA form, the CDR3 reads TGTGCCAGCAGCCGCCAGACTGGAAGCACAGATACGCAGTATTTT. Translated: CASSRQTGSTDTQYF.

The rearrangement joins TRBV27 to TRBJ2-2, with a possible D match to TRBD2 (6 bases). V dropped 7 bases and J dropped 6 bases, with 18 bases sitting between them. There are 15 residues in the CDR3. CDR1 MNHEY and CDR2 SMNVEV come from the germline V gene (reference sequence). The CDR3 DNA reads TGTGCCAGCAAATCAGGCGGGGCATCTCCCGGGGAGCTGTTTTTT. The encoded protein is CASKSGGASPGELFF.

This clone was observed a few times. CDR3 loop: CASRRGNEQFF. Written as DNA, the CDR3 is TGTGCCTCCCGACGGGGAAATGAGCAGTTCTTC. This chain connects TRBV30 to TRBJ2-1, with D perhaps matching TRBD2 (5 bases). CDR3 size: 11 residues. Germline V lookup: CDR1 GTSNPN, CDR2 SVGIG (reference sequence). V dropped 7 bases and J dropped 7 bases, with 11 bases sitting between them.

The chain carries TRBV7-7 and TRBJ2-3, with D possibly matching TRBD2 (6 bases). CDR1 is SSHAT and CDR2 is FNYEAQ in the germline V gene (reference sequence). CDR3 length: 13 residues. Deletions cut 1 base from V and 4 bases from J, with 6 bases between. The chain's CDR3 is CASSLGGADTQYF. The CDR3 DNA sequence: TGTGCCAGCAGCTTAGGGGGGGCAGATACGCAGTATTTT.

To note about this clone: An end of the junction does not agree with germline; a read error may underlie this. The chain joins TRBV29-1 to TRBJ2-3, with 7 bases that match TRBD2. Germline V lookup: CDR1 SQVTM, CDR2 ANQGSEA. The CDR3 extends over 11 amino acids. The DNA for the CDR3 is TGCAGCGTTGGGGAGGGGCCTCGGGGTCATTTT. This encodes CSVGEGPRGHF.

This chain links TRBV7-6 with TRBJ2-2; TRBD2 agrees at 12 bases. The V gene end was trimmed by 4 bases and the J gene end by 8 bases; junction bases not matched to a gene: 11. This CDR3 region has 17 residues. Germline V gene sequence: CDR1 SGHVS, CDR2 FNYEAQ. The CDR3 bases are TGTGCCAGCAGCTCTGGGGCTAGCGGGAGGGCCTCAGGGGAGCTGTTTTTT. Its protein is CASSSGASGRASGELFF.

The chain joins TRBV29-1 to TRBJ2-5, with a tentative D call TRBD1 (5 bases). Trimming took 7 bases from V and 2 from J, leaving 17 bases between them. The CDR3 is made up of 14 amino acids. Germline CDR1 SQVTM, CDR2 ANQGSEA. The CDR3 spells CSAPGSGNQETQYF. The DNA of the CDR3 is TGCAGCGCCCCGGGTTCAGGGAATCAAGAGACCCAGTACTTC. The entire variable domain, with the rest obtained from reference TRBV29-1 and TRBJ2-5, is as follows: SAVISQKPSRDICQRGTSLTIQCQVDSQVTMMFWYRQQPGQSLTLIATANQGSEATYESGFVIDKFPISRPNLTFSTLTVSNMSPEDSSIYLCSAPGSGNQETQYFGPGTRLLVL.

This rearrangement joins TRBV11-3 to TRBJ1-1; 11 nucleotides agree with TRBD1. Germline assignment: CDR1 SGHNT and CDR2 YENEEA. The CDR3 runs to 16 residues. V was pared by 5 bases and J by 10 bases, with 15 bases of the junction left unmatched. In nucleotides, the CDR3 is TGTGCCAGCAGCCCAGGAACGGGACAGGGGGTCCCTCTAGCTTTCTTT. This translates into CASSPGTGQGVPLAFF.

This clone was seen only a few times. The V and J genes are TRBV27 and TRBJ1-2; 8 bases are a match to TRBD1. Germline assignment: CDR1 MNHEY and CDR2 SMNVEV (reference sequence). The CDR3 contains 15 residues. V trimming: 4 bases; J trimming: 4 bases; junction bases outside the gene matches: 8. The CDR3 nucleotides read TGTGCCAGCAGTTCCGAAAGGACAGGGTTCTATGGCTACACCTTC. Translated: CASSSERTGFYGYTF.

V is TRBV27 and J is TRBJ2-7; tentatively, D is TRBD1 (5 bases). In germline, CDR1 is MNHEY, CDR2 SMNVEV (reference sequence). V was cut by 2 bases and J by 5 bases, with 10 bases left in between. CDR3 length equals 13 residues. The CDR3 loop reads CASSLVGADEQYF. The CDR3 coding sequence is TGTGCCAGCAGTTTAGTAGGGGCGGACGAGCAGTACTTC.

The CDR3 here is CASSVGGRGQYEQYF. Here the CDR3 DNA reads TGCGCCAGCTCCGTGGGGGGCAGGGGGCAATACGAGCAGTACTTC. The chain carries TRBV5-1 and TRBJ2-7; TRBD1 aligns across 8 bases. CDR1 is SGHRS and CDR2 is YFSETQ in the germline V gene. V lost 7 bases and J lost 4; bases outside the gene matches: 13. The CDR3 is 15 residues long.

The chain is built from TRBV5-6 and TRBJ1-1; tentatively, D is TRBD1 (6 bases). The CDR3 extends over 12 amino acids. Germline V gene lookup returns CDR1 SGHDT and CDR2 YYEEEE. V gave up 7 bases and J gave up 1 base, with 8 bases separating them. This chain's CDR3 is CASYRANTEAFF. The CDR3 region has the DNA TGTGCCAGCTACAGGGCGAACACTGAAGCTTTCTTT.

V and J are TRBV7-9 and TRBJ2-1; D call uncertain. The CDR3 is 13 amino acids. Between the trimmed V and J ends, which lost 7 bases and 7 bases, there was a span of 14 bases. Germline V gene data show CDR1 as SEHNR and CDR2 as FQNEAQ (reference sequence). The CDR3 DNA reads as TGTGCCAGCATCCTAGAGACGTCAAATGAGCAGTTCTTC. It yields the protein CASILETSNEQFF.

This chain uses TRBV5-6 with TRBJ1-5; a weak D match, TRBD1 (5 bases). V lost 3 bases to trimming and J lost 0 bases, with 13 bases between them. CDR1 is SGHDT and CDR2 is YYEEEE in the germline V gene. The CDR3 sequence is 16 residues long. The CDR3 spells CASSSGAGGSNQPQHF. The DNA of the CDR3 is TGTGCCAGCAGCTCTGGGGCGGGGGGTAGCAATCAGCCCCAGCATTTT.

V gene TRBV9 combines with J gene TRBJ2-3, with 12 bases that match TRBD2. The V gene's germline CDR1 is SGDLS and CDR2 YYNGEE. This CDR3 region has 17 residues. V trimming: 0 bases; J trimming: 5 bases; junction bases outside the gene matches: 7. The DNA for the CDR3 is TGTGCCAGCAGCGTAGCTCCTAGCGGGGGGGCGAGAGATACGCAGTATTTT. It codes for CASSVAPSGGARDTQYF.

The chain is built from TRBV6-4 and TRBJ2-1; 9 positions match TRBD2. This CDR3 region has 16 residues. Germline-derived CDR1 and CDR2 are MRHNA and SNTAGT. With V trimmed by 9 bases and J by 4 bases, 13 bases remained unmatched. This CDR3 is CASPPLAGVLYNEQFF. CDR3 nucleotide sequence: TGTGCCAGTCCCCCTTTAGCGGGGGTCCTGTACAATGAGCAGTTCTTC.